The clone carrying this TCR beta chain has more than one count but fewer than ten. This specimen belongs to a study of response to subunit inactivated influenza vaccine. TCRdb passed the RT-PCR reads through MiXCR, listing each CDR3 protein once. The sample comprises about 570,000 distinct CDR3 sequences, 11% of which are singletons, and around 10% rests with the top ten. Trimming stripped 3 bases from V and 5 bases from J, with 13 bases between. There are 15 residues in the CDR3. The germline CDR1 and CDR2 sequences are KGHSH and LQKENI. The same sample was also studied in work on T cells expressing NK-cell markers. That source adds: Beta-chain TCR cDNA was generated via 5'RACE template switching with UMIs. The study sequenced eight donors, seven HCMV-seropositive and one seronegative. Where a handful of donors were concerned, these clonotypes also led the CD3+CD56-NKG2C+ fraction.

This sequence originates from a man aged 50 to 60 who received an inactivated influenza vaccine. The material was PBMCs from blood, obtained on the day of vaccination. This chain uses TRBV18 with TRBJ2-2; D not resolved. The CDR3 loop reads CASSPVNLRTGELFF. The CDR3 region has the DNA TGTGCCAGCTCACCGGTCAACCTGAGAACCGGGGAGCTGTTTTTT.